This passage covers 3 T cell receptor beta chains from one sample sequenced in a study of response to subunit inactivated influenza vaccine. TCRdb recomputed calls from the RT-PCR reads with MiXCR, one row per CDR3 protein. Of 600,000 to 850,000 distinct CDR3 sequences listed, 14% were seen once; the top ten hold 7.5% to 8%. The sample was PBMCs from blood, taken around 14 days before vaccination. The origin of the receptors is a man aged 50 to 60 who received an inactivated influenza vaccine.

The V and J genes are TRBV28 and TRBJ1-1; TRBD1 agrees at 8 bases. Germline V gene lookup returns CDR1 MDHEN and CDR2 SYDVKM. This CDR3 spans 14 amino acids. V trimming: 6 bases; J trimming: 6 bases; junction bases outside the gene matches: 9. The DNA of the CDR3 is TGTGCCAGCAGAGACAGGGGCGCCATCCCTGAAGCTTTCTTT. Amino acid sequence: CASRDRGAIPEAFF.

CDR3 bases: TGTGCCAGCAGCCCCCGGGCAGGACCCTACGAGCAGTACTTC. It specifies CASSPRAGPYEQYF. The chain carries TRBV7-9 and TRBJ2-7; D is ambiguous. Looked up from germline, CDR1 is SEHNR and CDR2 is FQNEAQ (reference sequence). V lost 5 bases and J lost 2, with 13 bases in between. This CDR3 is built from 14 residues.

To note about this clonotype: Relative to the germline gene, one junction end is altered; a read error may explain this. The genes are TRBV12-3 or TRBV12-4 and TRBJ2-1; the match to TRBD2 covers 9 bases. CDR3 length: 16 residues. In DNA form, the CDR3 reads TGTGCCAGCAGGTTAAGGCGGGGGGGCAAATACAAAGAGCAGTTCTTC. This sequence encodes CASRLRRGGKYKEQFF.